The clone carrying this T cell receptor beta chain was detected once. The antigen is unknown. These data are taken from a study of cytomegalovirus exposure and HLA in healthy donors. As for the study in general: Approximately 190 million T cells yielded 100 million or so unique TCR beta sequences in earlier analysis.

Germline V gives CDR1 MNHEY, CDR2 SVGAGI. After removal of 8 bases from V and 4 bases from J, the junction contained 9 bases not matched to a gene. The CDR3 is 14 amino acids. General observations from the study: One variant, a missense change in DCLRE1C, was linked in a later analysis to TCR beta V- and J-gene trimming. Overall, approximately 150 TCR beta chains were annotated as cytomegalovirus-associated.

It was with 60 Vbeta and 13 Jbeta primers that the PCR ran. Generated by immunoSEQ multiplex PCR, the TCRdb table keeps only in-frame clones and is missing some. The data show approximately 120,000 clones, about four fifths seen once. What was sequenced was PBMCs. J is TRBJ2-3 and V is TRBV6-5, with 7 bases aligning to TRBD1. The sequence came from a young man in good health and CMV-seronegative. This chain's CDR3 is CASRRGNVADTQYF. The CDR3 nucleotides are TGTGCCAGCCGCAGGGGGAATGTGGCAGATACGCAGTATTTT.